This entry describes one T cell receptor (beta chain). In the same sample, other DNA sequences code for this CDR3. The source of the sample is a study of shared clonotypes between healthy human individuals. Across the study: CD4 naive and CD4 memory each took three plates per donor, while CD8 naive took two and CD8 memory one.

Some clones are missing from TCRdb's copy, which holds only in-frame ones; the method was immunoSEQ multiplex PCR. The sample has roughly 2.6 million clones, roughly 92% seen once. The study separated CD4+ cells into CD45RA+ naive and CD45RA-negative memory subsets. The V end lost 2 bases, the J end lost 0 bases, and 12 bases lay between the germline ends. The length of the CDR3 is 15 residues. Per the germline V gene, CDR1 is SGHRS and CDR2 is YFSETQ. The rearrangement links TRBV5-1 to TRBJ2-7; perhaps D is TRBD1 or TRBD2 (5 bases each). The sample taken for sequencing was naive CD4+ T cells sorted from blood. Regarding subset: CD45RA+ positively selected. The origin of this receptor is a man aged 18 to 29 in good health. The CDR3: CASSLDGASSYEQYF. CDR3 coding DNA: TGCGCCAGCAGCTTAGACGGGGCCAGCTCCTACGAGCAGTACTTC.